This T cell receptor beta chain appears in the sequencing data of a study of blood T cell repertoires in COVID-19. Background on the study: T cells, B-cell-depleted T cells, or PBMCs provided the cDNA or gDNA that served as material.

Recovery meant two consecutive negative NP/OP PCR tests, professional clearance, or resolved symptoms. Original methodology: From reference gene primer amplification, estimates of nucleated cell counts were derived. The method was immunoSEQ multiplex PCR; TCRdb's version includes in-frame clones alone and lacks a portion of them. The V and J calls and clone size are taken from that table; D and trimming were inferred from the DNA. The sample lists nearly 200,000 clones, about 80% seen once, with 6% to 8% in the top ten. The CDR3 consists of 13 residues. Trimming removed 4 bases from V and 11 bases from J; junction bases left unmatched: 8. Germline lookup yields CDR1 MRHNA and CDR2 SNTAGT.

Specimen: PBMCs or T cells enriched from blood (not recorded which). This clonotype was sampled from a man in his forties who had recovered from COVID-19. The chain couples TRBV6-4 to TRBJ2-1; the match to TRBD2 covers 7 bases. The CDR3 reads CASSVTPGTKQFF. CDR3 sequence (DNA): TGTGCCAGCAGTGTCACTCCCGGGACTAAGCAGTTCTTC.